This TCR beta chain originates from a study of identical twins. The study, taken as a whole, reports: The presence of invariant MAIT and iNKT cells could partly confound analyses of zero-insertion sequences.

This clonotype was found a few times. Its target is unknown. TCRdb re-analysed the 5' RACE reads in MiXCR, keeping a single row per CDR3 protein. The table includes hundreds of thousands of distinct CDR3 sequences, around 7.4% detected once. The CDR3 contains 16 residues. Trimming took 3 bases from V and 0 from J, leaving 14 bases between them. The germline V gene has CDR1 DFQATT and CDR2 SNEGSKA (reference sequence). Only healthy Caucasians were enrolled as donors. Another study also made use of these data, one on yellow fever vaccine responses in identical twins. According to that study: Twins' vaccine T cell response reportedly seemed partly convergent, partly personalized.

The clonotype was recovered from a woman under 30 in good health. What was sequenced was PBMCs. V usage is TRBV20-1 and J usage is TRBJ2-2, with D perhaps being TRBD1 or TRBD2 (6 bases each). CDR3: CSASGGRPTNTGELFF. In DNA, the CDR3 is TGCAGTGCTAGCGGGGGCCGGCCGACGAACACCGGGGAGCTGTTTTTT.